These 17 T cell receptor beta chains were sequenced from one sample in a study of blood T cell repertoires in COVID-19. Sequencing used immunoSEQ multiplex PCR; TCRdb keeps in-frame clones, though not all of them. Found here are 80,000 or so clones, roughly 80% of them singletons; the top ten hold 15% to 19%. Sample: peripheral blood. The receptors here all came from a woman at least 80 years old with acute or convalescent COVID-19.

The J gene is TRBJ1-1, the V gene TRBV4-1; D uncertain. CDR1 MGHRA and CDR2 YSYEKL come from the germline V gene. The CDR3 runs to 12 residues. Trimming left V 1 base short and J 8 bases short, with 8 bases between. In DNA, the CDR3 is TGCGCCAGCAGCCAAGGGAGGGCCGAAGCTTTCTTT. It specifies CASSQGRAEAFF.

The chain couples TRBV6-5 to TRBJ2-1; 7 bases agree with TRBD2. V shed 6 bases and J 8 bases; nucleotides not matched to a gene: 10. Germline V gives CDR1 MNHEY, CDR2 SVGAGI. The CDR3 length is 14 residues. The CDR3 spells CASRPRRLADEQFF. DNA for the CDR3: TGTGCCAGCAGACCCCGGAGACTAGCCGATGAGCAGTTCTTC.

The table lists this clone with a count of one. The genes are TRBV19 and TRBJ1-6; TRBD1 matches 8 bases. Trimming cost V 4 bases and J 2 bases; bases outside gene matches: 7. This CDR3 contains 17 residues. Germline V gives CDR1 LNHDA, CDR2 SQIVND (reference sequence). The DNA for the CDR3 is TGTGCCAGTAGTAAAGGACAGGGAAGCACCTATAATTCACCCCTCCACTTT. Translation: CASSKGQGSTYNSPLHF. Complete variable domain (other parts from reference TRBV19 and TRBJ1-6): DGGITQSPKYLFRKEGQNVTLSCEQNLNHDAMYWYRQDPGQGLRLIYYSQIVNDFQKGDIAEGYSVSREKKESFPLTVTSAQKNPTAFYLCASSKGQGSTYNSPLHFGNGTRLTVT.

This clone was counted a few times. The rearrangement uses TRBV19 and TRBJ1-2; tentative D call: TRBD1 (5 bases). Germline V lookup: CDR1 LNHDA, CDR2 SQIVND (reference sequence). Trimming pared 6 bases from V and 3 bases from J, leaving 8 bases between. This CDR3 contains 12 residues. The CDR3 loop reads CASRTDDYGYTF. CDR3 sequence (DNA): TGTGCCAGTAGGACAGACGACTATGGCTACACCTTC. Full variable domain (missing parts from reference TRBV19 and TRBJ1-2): DGGITQSPKYLFRKEGQNVTLSCEQNLNHDAMYWYRQDPGQGLRLIYYSQIVNDFQKGDIAEGYSVSREKKESFPLTVTSAQKNPTAFYLCASRTDDYGYTFGSGTRLTVV.

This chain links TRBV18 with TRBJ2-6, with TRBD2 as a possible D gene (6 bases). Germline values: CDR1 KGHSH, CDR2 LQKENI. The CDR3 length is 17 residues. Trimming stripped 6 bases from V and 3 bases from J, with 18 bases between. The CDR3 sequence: CASSYDSVGGGANVLTF. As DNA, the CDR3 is TGTGCCAGCTCTTACGACAGTGTCGGGGGTGGGGCCAACGTCCTGACTTTC.

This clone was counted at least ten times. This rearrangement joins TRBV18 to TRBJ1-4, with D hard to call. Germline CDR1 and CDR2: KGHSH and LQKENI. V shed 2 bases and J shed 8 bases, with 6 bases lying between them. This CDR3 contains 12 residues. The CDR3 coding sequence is TGTGCCAGCTCACCAGGTCGGGAAAAACTGTTTTTT. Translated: CASSPGREKLFF.

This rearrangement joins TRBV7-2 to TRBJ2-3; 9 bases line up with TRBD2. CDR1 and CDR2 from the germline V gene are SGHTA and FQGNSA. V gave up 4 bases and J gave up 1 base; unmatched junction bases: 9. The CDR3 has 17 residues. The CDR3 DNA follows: TGTGCCAGCAGCTCCGCCGTTAGCGGGGGACGCACAGATACGCAGTATTTT. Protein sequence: CASSSAVSGGRTDTQYF.

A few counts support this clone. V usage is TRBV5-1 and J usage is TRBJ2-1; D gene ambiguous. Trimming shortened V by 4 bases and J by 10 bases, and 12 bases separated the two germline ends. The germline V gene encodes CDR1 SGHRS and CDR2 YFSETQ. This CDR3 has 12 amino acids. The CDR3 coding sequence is TGCGCCAGCAGCCACCCTAGGATGGAGCAGTTCTTC. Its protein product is CASSHPRMEQFF. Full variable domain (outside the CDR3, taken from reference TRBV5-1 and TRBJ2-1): KAGVTQTPRYLIKTRGQQVTLSCSPISGHRSVSWYQQTPGQGLQFLFEYFSETQRNKGNFPGRFSGRQFSNSRSEMNVSTLELGDSALYLCASSHPRMEQFFGPGTRLTVL.

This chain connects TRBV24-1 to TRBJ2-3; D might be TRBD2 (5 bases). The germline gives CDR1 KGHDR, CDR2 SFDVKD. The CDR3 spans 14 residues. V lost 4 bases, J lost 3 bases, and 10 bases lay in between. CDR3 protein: CATSEGRRTDTQYF. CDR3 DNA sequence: TGTGCCACCAGTGAAGGCAGGAGGACAGATACGCAGTATTTT.

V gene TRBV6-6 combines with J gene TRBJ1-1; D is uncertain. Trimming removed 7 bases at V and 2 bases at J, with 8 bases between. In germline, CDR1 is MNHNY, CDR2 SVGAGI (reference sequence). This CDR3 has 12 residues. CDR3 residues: CASTGINTEAFF. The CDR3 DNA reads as TGTGCCAGCACCGGGATTAACACTGAAGCTTTCTTT.

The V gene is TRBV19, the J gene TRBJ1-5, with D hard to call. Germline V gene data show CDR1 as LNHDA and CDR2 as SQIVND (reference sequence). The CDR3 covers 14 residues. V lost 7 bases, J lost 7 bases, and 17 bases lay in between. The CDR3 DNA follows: TGTGCCAGTATATGGAGGGTTGGAGGGCAGCCCCAGCATTTT. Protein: CASIWRVGGQPQHF.

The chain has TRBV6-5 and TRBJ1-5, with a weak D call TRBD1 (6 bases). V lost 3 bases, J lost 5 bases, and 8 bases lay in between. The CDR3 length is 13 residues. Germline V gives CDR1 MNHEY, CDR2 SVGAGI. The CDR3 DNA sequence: TGTGCCAGCAGTTATGAGGGGGATCAGCCCCAGCATTTT. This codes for CASSYEGDQPQHF.

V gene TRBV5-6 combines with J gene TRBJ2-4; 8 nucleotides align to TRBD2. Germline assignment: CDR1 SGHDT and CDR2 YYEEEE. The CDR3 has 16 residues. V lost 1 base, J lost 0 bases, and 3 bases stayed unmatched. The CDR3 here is CASSLTGGEAKNIQYF. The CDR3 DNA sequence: TGTGCCAGCAGCTTGACCGGGGGGGAAGCCAAAAACATTCAGTACTTC. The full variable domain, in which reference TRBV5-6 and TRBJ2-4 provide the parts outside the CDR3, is DAGVTQSPTHLIKTRGQQVTLRCSPKSGHDTVSWYQQALGQGPQFIFQYYEEEERQRGNFPDRFSGHQFPNYSSELNVNALLLGDSALYLCASSLTGGEAKNIQYFGAGTRLSVL.

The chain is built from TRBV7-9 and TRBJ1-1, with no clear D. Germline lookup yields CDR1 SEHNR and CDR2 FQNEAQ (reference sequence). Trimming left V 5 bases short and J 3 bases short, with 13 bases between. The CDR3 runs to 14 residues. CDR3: CASSLARGYTEAFF. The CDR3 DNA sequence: TGTGCCAGCAGCCTCGCAAGAGGATACACTGAAGCTTTCTTT. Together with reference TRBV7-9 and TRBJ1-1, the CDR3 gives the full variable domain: DTGVSQNPRHKITKRGQNVTFRCDPISEHNRLYWYRQTLGQGPEFLTYFQNEAQLEKSRLLSDRFSAERPKGSFSTLEIQRTEQGDSAMYLCASSLARGYTEAFFGQGTRLTVV.

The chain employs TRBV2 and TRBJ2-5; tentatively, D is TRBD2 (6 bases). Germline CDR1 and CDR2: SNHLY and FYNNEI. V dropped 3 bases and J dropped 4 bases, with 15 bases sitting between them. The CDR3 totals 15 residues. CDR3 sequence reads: CASSDGGISRETQYF. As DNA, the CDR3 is TGTGCCAGCAGTGACGGGGGAATCTCAAGAGAGACCCAGTACTTC.

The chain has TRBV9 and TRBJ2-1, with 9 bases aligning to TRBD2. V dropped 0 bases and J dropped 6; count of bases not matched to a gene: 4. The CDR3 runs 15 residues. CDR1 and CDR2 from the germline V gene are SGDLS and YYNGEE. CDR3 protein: CASSVVAGGPNEQFF. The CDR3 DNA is TGTGCCAGCAGCGTAGTGGCGGGGGGGCCCAATGAGCAGTTCTTC.

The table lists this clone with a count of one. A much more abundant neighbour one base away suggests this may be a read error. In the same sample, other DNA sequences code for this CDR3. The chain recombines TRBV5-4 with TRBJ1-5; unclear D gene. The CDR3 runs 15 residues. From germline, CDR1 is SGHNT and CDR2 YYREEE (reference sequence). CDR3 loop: CASSLGGSSNQPQHF. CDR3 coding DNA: TGTGCTAGCAGCTTGGGTGGCAGTAGCAATCAGCCCCAGCATTTT.